These 15 T cell receptor beta chains were all obtained from the same sample, sequenced in a study of CD8 T cells in ankylosing spondylitis. A single record per CDR3 protein comes from TCRdb applying MiXCR to the 5' RACE reads. The data show 700,000 to 1,000,000 distinct CDR3 sequences, around 11% seen once. For these TCRs, the target antigens are not known. Study results and limitations: A TCR beta motif of about 8 highly homologous variants appeared characteristic of ankylosing spondylitis blood.

The sample taken for sequencing was blood, either unsorted or a sorted T cell fraction (not recorded which). These receptors came from a male donor with ankylosing spondylitis.

This clonotype was counted many times. The chain is built from TRBV27 and TRBJ2-5; 7 bases fit TRBD1. Germline lookup yields CDR1 MNHEY and CDR2 SMNVEV (reference sequence). After removal of 7 bases from V and 6 bases from J, the junction contained 11 bases not matched to a gene. The CDR3 has 14 amino acids. CDR3 coding DNA: TGTGCCAGCACCCCAAACCAGAGGGGGCAGACCCAGTACTTC. Its protein is CASTPNQRGQTQYF.

At least ten counts were recorded for this clonotype. The chain has TRBV4-2 and TRBJ1-5; no clear D. V gave up 0 bases and J gave up 3 bases, with 9 bases separating them. This CDR3 comprises 15 residues. The germline CDR1 and CDR2 sequences are LGHNA and YNFKEQ. This chain's CDR3 is CASSQDGAYNQPQHF. The CDR3, as DNA: TGTGCCAGCAGCCAAGATGGCGCGTACAATCAGCCCCAGCATTTT.

This clonotype has only a few counts. This rearrangement joins TRBV7-2 to TRBJ2-3, with D tentatively TRBD2 (5 bases). CDR3 length: 14 residues. CDR1 SGHTA and CDR2 FQGNSA come from the germline V gene. V was cut by 6 bases and J by 2 bases, with 12 bases left in between. The CDR3 spells CASRILATTDTQYF. The CDR3 region has the DNA TGTGCCAGCAGGATTTTAGCGACCACAGATACGCAGTATTTT.

In this sample, this clonotype turned up many times. The J gene is TRBJ2-2, the V gene TRBV5-1; 10 bases line up with TRBD2. Per germline, CDR1 SGHRS and CDR2 YFSETQ. CDR3 length: 16 residues. The trim removed 5 bases at V and 5 bases at J, leaving 9 bases unmatched. The chain's CDR3 is CASSSLAGDGTGELFF. The CDR3 nucleotides read TGCGCCAGCAGTTCCCTAGCGGGAGATGGTACCGGGGAGCTGTTTTTT.

V gene TRBV11-3 combines with J gene TRBJ2-1; D not resolved. Trimming cost V 4 bases and J 3 bases, with 7 bases left between them. CDR3 size: 13 residues. Per the germline V gene, CDR1 is SGHNT and CDR2 is YENEEA. CDR3 nucleotide sequence: TGTGCCAGCAGCTATCGATTCTACAATGAGCAGTTCTTC. Amino acids: CASSYRFYNEQFF.

The rearrangement uses TRBV6-5 and TRBJ1-3; a weak D match, TRBD1 (5 bases). The V end was cut by 4 bases, the J end by 0 bases, with 13 bases between. The CDR3 has 16 residues. Germline V gene sequence: CDR1 MNHEY, CDR2 SVGAGI. As DNA, the CDR3 is TGTGCCAGCAGTTCCCCTTGGGGCCGCTCTGGAAACACCATATATTTT. Its translation: CASSSPWGRSGNTIYF.

The J gene is TRBJ2-1, the V gene TRBV9; D not resolved. The V and J ends lost 0 bases and 4 bases respectively, with 11 bases between them. There are 15 residues in the CDR3. Germline-derived CDR1 and CDR2 are SGDLS and YYNGEE. CDR3 coding DNA: TGTGCCAGCAGCGTAGGGTCCTCCCTGTACAATGAGCAGTTCTTC. This gives the protein CASSVGSSLYNEQFF.

This clonotype has ten or more counts. The chain links TRBV9 to TRBJ1-6; the D is unclear. The CDR3 is 13 residues long. Between the trimmed V and J ends, which lost 4 bases and 9 bases, there was a span of 11 bases. CDR1 is SGDLS, CDR2 YYNGEE, per germline. The CDR3 sequence: CASSYDRTSPLHF. In nucleotides, the CDR3 is TGTGCCAGCAGCTATGACCGGACTTCACCCCTCCACTTT.

This clonotype showed up many times. The rearrangement links TRBV12-3 or TRBV12-4 to TRBJ1-2; 8 nucleotides match TRBD1. V was pared by 5 bases and J by 14 bases, with 16 bases of the junction left unmatched. The CDR3 has 14 amino acids. CDR3 bases: TGTGCCAGCAGTACCCCCGGGACAGGAGTATTGGCTACCTTC. Its translation: CASSTPGTGVLATF.

CDR3 nucleotides: TGCGCCAGCAGCTCAGACTTCGCTGAAGCTTTCTTT. Amino acid sequence: CASSSDFAEAFF. The chain couples TRBV5-1 to TRBJ1-1; D is ambiguous. CDR1 and CDR2 from the germline V gene are SGHRS and YFSETQ. The V end lost 3 bases, the J end lost 6 bases, and 9 bases lay between the germline ends. CDR3 length equals 12 residues.

This clonotype was recorded at least ten times. The chain carries TRBV12-3 or TRBV12-4 and TRBJ1-2; D call uncertain. This CDR3 has 11 amino acids. Trimming took off 5 bases at V and 8 bases at J, with 9 bases between the two ends. The CDR3 DNA is TGTGCCAGCAGTGTCGAAAGAGGCTACACCTTC. The encoded protein is CASSVERGYTF.

In its sample, this clonotype was seen a few times. The chain joins TRBV20-1 to TRBJ2-7, with 8 bases that match TRBD1. CDR1 DFQATT and CDR2 SNEGSKA come from the germline V gene (reference sequence). Germline trimming cut 4 bases from V and 2 bases from J; bases unmatched to any gene: 16. This CDR3 is built from 17 residues. The CDR3 bases are TGCAGTGCTAACCCCTCTCAGGGGGCCGGGGGCGCCTACGAGCAGTACTTC. Encoded protein: CSANPSQGAGGAYEQYF.

The CDR3: CASSPGGDWDIQYF. CDR3 coding DNA: TGCGCCAGCAGTCCGGGTGGGGATTGGGACATTCAGTACTTC. The chain recombines TRBV5-1 with TRBJ2-4; unclear D gene. The CDR3 consists of 14 residues. Trimming removed 5 bases at V and 8 bases at J, with 17 bases between. Germline V gene sequence: CDR1 SGHRS, CDR2 YFSETQ.

This clonotype was recorded at least ten times. CDR3 region: CASSQGYRQNTEAFF. CDR3 DNA sequence: TGTGCCAGCAGCCAAGGATACAGGCAGAACACTGAAGCTTTCTTT. This chain uses TRBV4-2 with TRBJ1-1, with D perhaps matching TRBD1 (5 bases). Germline CDR1 reads LGHNA; CDR2 reads YNFKEQ. The CDR3 runs 15 residues. Trimming removed 1 base at V and 1 base at J, with 10 bases between.

This chain links TRBV12-3 or TRBV12-4 with TRBJ2-1; the match to TRBD1 covers 8 bases. The ends lost 6 bases at V and 8 bases at J; junction bases unmatched: 12. The CDR3 is 15 amino acids. CDR3 residues: CASRLTGGFMHEQFF. The DNA of the CDR3 is TGTGCCAGCAGGCTAACAGGGGGGTTTATGCATGAGCAGTTCTTC.